This T cell receptor beta chain originates from a study of monozygotic twins with inflammatory bowel disease. Through template switching, UMIs that included a 6-nucleotide sample barcode were added. One entry per CDR3 protein, without DNA, is what TCRdb gives after re-calling the 5' RACE reads. The repertoire table contains approximately 110,000 distinct CDR3 sequences. Points from the study as a whole: Among the T cells, different subtypes could not be distinguished.

To note about this clonotype: Its antigen is not identified.

The sequence came from a human donor with ulcerative colitis or Crohn's disease, or a healthy co-twin of an affected twin (not recorded which). Sequenced sample: blood.

The CDR3 protein is CASSYAIGGYEQYF. This chain connects TRBV6-5 to TRBJ2-7; TCRdb picks TRBD1, but there is no DNA to check that call. In germline, CDR1 is MNHEY, CDR2 SVGAGI. The CDR3 extends over 14 amino acids.